Detailed here is one T cell receptor beta chain. As yet, its antigen is unknown. The template for TCR beta VDJ and CDR3 sequence profiling was genomic DNA. TCRdb processed the reads anew with MiXCR; each CDR3 protein has one entry. The table shows 250,000 or so distinct CDR3 sequences, with around half occurring only once. The data originate from a study of CD8+CD57+ T cells in acquired aplastic anemia. On the study more broadly: Sorted CD4+ plus CD8+ cells gave DNA averaging 3.2 ug. Findings and caveats of the study: Patients and controls turned out to have 25 to 30 CD8+ CDR3 sequences in common. A significant difference in CD8+ Simpson's diversity between patients and controls was not found.

Trimming pared 1 base from V and 7 bases from J, leaving 8 bases between. This CDR3 region has 12 residues. Germline CDR1 reads LNHNV; CDR2 reads YYDKDF (reference sequence). Patients chosen for sequencing had shown CD8+CD57+ cell expansion by flow cytometry. There were no patients without severe acquired aplastic anemia. The sequenced sample consisted of sorted CD4+, CD8+, or CD8+CD57+ T cells (not recorded which) from PBMCs. This chain connects TRBV15 to TRBJ2-7; D is uncertain. This clonotype was sampled from a human donor with aplastic anemia. For the CDR3, the DNA is TGTGCCACCAGCAGAGGAGTCAGGGAGCAGTACTTC. Translated, it gives CATSRGVREQYF.